The 12 T cell receptor beta chains below all came from one sample that was sequenced in a study of T cells in lung cancer brain metastases. Profiled with immunoSEQ multiplex PCR; TCRdb holds only in-frame clones, not every one. The sample carries over 2,000 clones, about 90% recorded once. Sequencing used tumor tissue from the primary lung tumor. These receptors all stem from a man between 70 and 80 years old with non-small cell lung cancer.

The J gene is TRBJ2-3, the V gene TRBV19, with D possibly TRBD1 on 6 matching bases. Germline V lookup: CDR1 LNHDA, CDR2 SQIVND (reference sequence). Deletions cut 5 bases from V and 0 bases from J, with 12 bases between. The CDR3 is 15 amino acids. This CDR3 reads CASSRGHLSTDTQYF. The CDR3 coding sequence is TGTGCCAGTAGTCGGGGACATCTTAGCACAGATACGCAGTATTTT.

The rearrangement uses TRBV7-9 and TRBJ1-2; 9 bases are shared with TRBD1. The CDR3 runs 17 residues. The germline V gene encodes CDR1 SEHNR and CDR2 FQNEAQ (reference sequence). Trimming at V came to 5 bases and at J to 3 bases, leaving 13 bases not matched to a gene. As DNA, the CDR3 is TGTGCCAGCAGCAATGAGGTGGGACAGGGAGAAGACTATGGCTACACCTTC. It specifies CASSNEVGQGEDYGYTF.

The chain combines TRBV6-1 with TRBJ2-7, with TRBD2 matching over 7 bases. Germline CDR1 reads MNHNS; CDR2 reads SASEGT. Trimming removed 2 bases from V and 8 bases from J; junction bases left unmatched: 0. CDR3 length: 11 amino acids. CDR3 coding DNA: TGTGCCAGCAGTGAAAGCGGGAAGCAGTACTTC. Translated: CASSESGKQYF.

The J gene is TRBJ1-4, the V gene TRBV18; no clear D gene. The CDR3 loop spans 15 amino acids. V lost 3 bases to trimming and J lost 2 bases, with 10 bases between them. Germline V gene lookup returns CDR1 KGHSH and CDR2 LQKENI. CDR3: CASSPKRLTNEKLFF. Written as DNA, the CDR3 is TGTGCCAGCTCACCCAAACGGTTGACTAATGAAAAACTGTTTTTT.

The chain uses TRBV2 and TRBJ1-5; TRBD1 is a possible D gene (5 bases). The germline CDR1 and CDR2 sequences are SNHLY and FYNNEI. V was shortened by 8 bases and J by 1 base, with 12 bases between the two germline ends. The CDR3 covers 14 residues. This chain's CDR3 is CASDLGGSNQPQHF. The CDR3 coding sequence is TGTGCCAGCGATTTGGGGGGGAGCAATCAGCCCCAGCATTTT.

This chain joins TRBV30 and TRBJ1-3, with a tentative D call TRBD1 (6 bases). Trimming shortened V by 0 bases and J by 3 bases, and 9 bases separated the two germline ends. The CDR3 consists of 14 residues. Germline values: CDR1 GTSNPN, CDR2 SVGIG (reference sequence). CDR3 protein: CAWSVKGVGNTIYF. CDR3 nucleotide sequence: TGTGCCTGGAGTGTAAAGGGGGTTGGAAACACCATATATTTT. Based on the CDR3 plus reference TRBV30 and TRBJ1-3, the full variable domain is SQTIHQWPATLVQPVGSPLSLECTVEGTSNPNLYWYRQAAGRGLQLLFYSVGIGQISSEVPQNLSASRPQDRQFILSSKKLLLSDSGFYLCAWSVKGVGNTIYFGEGSWLTVV.

V gene TRBV19 combines with J gene TRBJ1-3, with 7 bases fitting TRBD1. The V gene end was trimmed by 5 bases and the J gene end by 0 bases; junction bases not matched to a gene: 7. CDR3 size: 16 residues. CDR1 LNHDA and CDR2 SQIVND come from the germline V gene (reference sequence). The CDR3 loop reads CASSGPGTASGNTIYF. DNA for the CDR3: TGTGCCAGTAGTGGTCCCGGGACAGCCTCTGGAAACACCATATATTTT. Full variable domain (remainder filled in from reference TRBV19 and TRBJ1-3): DGGITQSPKYLFRKEGQNVTLSCEQNLNHDAMYWYRQDPGQGLRLIYYSQIVNDFQKGDIAEGYSVSREKKESFPLTVTSAQKNPTAFYLCASSGPGTASGNTIYFGEGSWLTVV.

The rearrangement uses TRBV10-1 and TRBJ1-5; D gene ambiguous. The CDR3 length is 14 residues. CDR1 and CDR2 from the germline V gene are WNHNN and SYGVQD (reference sequence). V lost 4 bases to trimming and J lost 0 bases, with 7 bases between them. DNA of the CDR3: TGCGCCAGCAGTGGTAGTTTTAGCAATCAGCCCCAGCATTTT. Translating it yields CASSGSFSNQPQHF.

The chain couples TRBV5-1 to TRBJ2-2; 7 nucleotides align to TRBD1. The germline CDR1 and CDR2 sequences are SGHRS and YFSETQ. The CDR3 runs to 15 residues. The trim removed 2 bases at V and 7 bases at J, leaving 8 bases unmatched. CDR3 nucleotides: TGCGCCAGCAGCTTCACGACAGGGTTCATCGGGGAGCTGTTTTTT. Protein product: CASSFTTGFIGELFF.

This chain links TRBV6-1 with TRBJ1-5; D is undetermined. V dropped 1 base and J dropped 9 bases, with 13 bases sitting between them. The CDR3 totals 14 residues. Germline CDR1 and CDR2: MNHNS and SASEGT. The chain's CDR3 is CASSEDGQVWPQHF. CDR3 in DNA: TGTGCCAGCAGTGAAGATGGGCAGGTTTGGCCCCAGCATTTT.

The gene calls are TRBV7-2 and TRBJ1-4, with D perhaps matching TRBD1 (5 bases). With 4 bases removed from V and 8 bases from J, the gap between germline ends came to 8 bases. CDR1 SGHTA and CDR2 FQGNSA come from the germline V gene. The CDR3 covers 12 residues. CDR3 nucleotides: TGTGCCAGCAGCTGGGGGGAGGAAAAACTGTTTTTT. This codes for CASSWGEEKLFF.

V and J are TRBV7-9 and TRBJ1-1, with 8 positions matching TRBD1. CDR1 and CDR2 (germline): SEHNR, FQNEAQ (reference sequence). The V and J ends lost 4 bases and 0 bases, in that order; junction bases with no gene match: 4. This CDR3 region has 15 residues. The CDR3: CASSSQQGVNTEAFF. In nucleotides, the CDR3 is TGTGCCAGCAGCTCCCAACAGGGGGTGAACACTGAAGCTTTCTTT.